Each of the 30 T cell receptor beta chains below was sequenced from the same sample in a study of cytomegalovirus exposure and HLA in healthy donors. A multiplex PCR was run with 60 Vbeta primers and 13 Jbeta primers. This table comes from immunoSEQ multiplex PCR, and its TCRdb copy is limited to in-frame clones, with some not included. This sample yields 59,000 or so clones, of which about four fifths are seen a single time; 6% to 7% belongs to the top ten. The sequenced sample was PBMCs. Receptors were obtained from a man younger than 40 in good health and CMV-seropositive.

V and J are TRBV5-1 and TRBJ1-1; D gene ambiguous. Trimming removed 0 bases at V and 3 bases at J, with 9 bases between. The CDR3 covers 14 residues. Germline V gene lookup returns CDR1 SGHRS and CDR2 YFSETQ. The CDR3 protein is CASSLAPGDTEAFF. CDR3 nucleotide sequence: TGCGCCAGCAGCTTGGCCCCCGGGGACACTGAAGCTTTCTTT.

This rearrangement joins TRBV11-3 to TRBJ2-1; possible D gene TRBD1, 5 bases. CDR1 SGHNT and CDR2 YENEEA come from the germline V gene. The CDR3 has 15 residues. Trimming cost V 2 bases and J 0 bases, with 8 bases left between them. CDR3 sequence reads: CASSLSRVSYNEQFF. The CDR3, as DNA: TGTGCCAGCAGCTTATCCAGGGTCTCCTACAATGAGCAGTTCTTC.

This clone showed up just once. This CDR3 reads CASSAGQTNEKLFF. In nucleotides, the CDR3 is TGTGCCAGCAGTGCGGGACAGACTAATGAAAAACTGTTTTTT. The rearrangement joins TRBV6-1 to TRBJ1-4; 7 nucleotides line up with TRBD1. V lost 4 bases to trimming and J lost 2 bases; unmatched junction nucleotides: 1. CDR1 is MNHNS, CDR2 SASEGT, per germline. This CDR3 is 14 amino acids long.

By share, this clone ranks as medium-sized (0.01 to 0.1%). The chain links TRBV6-1 to TRBJ2-7, with 9 bases identical to TRBD2. Germline lookup yields CDR1 MNHNS and CDR2 SASEGT. This CDR3 is 15 amino acids long. V dropped 4 bases and J dropped 0; count of bases not matched to a gene: 4. The chain's CDR3 is CASSVLAGSSYEQYF. In nucleotides, the CDR3 is TGTGCCAGCAGTGTACTAGCGGGCTCCTCCTACGAGCAGTACTTC.

The genes are TRBV5-1 and TRBJ1-1, with 7 nucleotides matching TRBD1. Germline trimming cut 6 bases from V and 4 bases from J; bases unmatched to any gene: 6. Germline CDR1 reads SGHRS; CDR2 reads YFSETQ. The CDR3 is made up of 13 amino acids. CDR3 DNA sequence: TGCGCCAGCACCGAGACAGGGTTCACTGAAGCTTTCTTT. This sequence encodes CASTETGFTEAFF.

This clone has only a few counts. Since the CDR3 does not end with the conserved phenylalanine or tryptophan, this likely comes from a read error. The chain joins TRBV6-4 to TRBJ2-3; perhaps TRBD2 as D (5 bases). Trimming cost V 3 bases and J 1 base, with 8 bases left between them. The CDR3 contains 14 residues. The V gene's germline CDR1 is MRHNA and CDR2 SNTAGT. CDR3 coding DNA: TGTGCCAGCAGTGAAGCGGCGGGCACAGATACGCAGTATCTT. It translates to CASSEAAGTDTQYL.

This chain links TRBV30 with TRBJ2-4; D gene ambiguous. The germline CDR1 and CDR2 sequences are GTSNPN and SVGIG (reference sequence). The CDR3 extends over 16 amino acids. V was clipped by 2 bases and J by 5 bases, with 19 bases between them. The CDR3 DNA follows: TGTGCCTGGAGTTTTGACATCCTCAGCCAGCAAAACATTCAGTACTTC. It codes for CAWSFDILSQQNIQYF.

The chain couples TRBV9 to TRBJ2-1; the match to TRBD2 covers 10 bases. The germline V gene encodes CDR1 SGDLS and CDR2 YYNGEE. J gave up 1 base and V 0 bases, and 13 bases lay outside the gene matches. The CDR3 totals 20 residues. CDR3 bases: TGTGCCAGCAGCGTAGAGAGTAGCGGGGGGTACCCGGGGTCCTACAATGAGCAGTTCTTC. The encoded protein is CASSVESSGGYPGSYNEQFF.

This chain uses TRBV6-1 with TRBJ2-3, with TRBD1 identical over 7 bases. The ends lost 5 bases at V and 10 bases at J; junction bases unmatched: 6. The germline CDR1 and CDR2 sequences are MNHNS and SASEGT. CDR3 length: 12 amino acids. The CDR3 DNA reads TGTGCCAGCAGTAGGGACAGCCGCGCGCAGTATTTT. Amino acids: CASSRDSRAQYF.

The chain recombines TRBV30 with TRBJ1-4; perhaps TRBD1 as D (6 bases). The CDR3 is made up of 11 amino acids. Germline CDR1 reads GTSNPN; CDR2 reads SVGIG (reference sequence). The ends were cut back, 4 bases at V and 10 bases at J, with 10 bases in the middle. Here the CDR3 DNA reads TGTGCCTGGAACAGGGAGGGAAAACTGTTTTTT. Translating gives CAWNREGKLFF. Together with reference TRBV30 and TRBJ1-4, the CDR3 gives the full variable domain: SQTIHQWPATLVQPVGSPLSLECTVEGTSNPNLYWYRQAAGRGLQLLFYSVGIGQISSEVPQNLSASRPQDRQFILSSKKLLLSDSGFYLCAWNREGKLFFGSGTQLSVL.

The chain uses TRBV7-2 and TRBJ2-6; 7 bases are a match to TRBD2. CDR3 length: 17 residues. Germline V lookup: CDR1 SGHTA, CDR2 FQGNSA. After removal of 0 bases from V and 0 bases from J, the junction contained 2 bases not matched to a gene. The DNA for the CDR3 is TGTGCCAGCAGCTTAGCCGGGGGGAACTCTGGGGCCAACGTCCTGACTTTC. Amino acid sequence: CASSLAGGNSGANVLTF.

The rearrangement links TRBV21-1 to TRBJ1-4. TRBV21-1 is tagged as a pseudogene. The CDR3 totals 9 residues. CDR3: CATGEKLFF. CDR3 nucleotide sequence: TGTGCCACCGGTGAAAAACTGTTTTTT.

The V and J genes are TRBV7-2 and TRBJ2-5; 8 nucleotides line up with TRBD2. Germline V lookup: CDR1 SGHTA, CDR2 FQGNSA. The CDR3 length is 18 residues. The V gene end was trimmed by 2 bases and the J gene end by 2 bases; junction bases not matched to a gene: 13. The DNA for the CDR3 is TGTGCCAGCAGCTTATCTGGGCGGGGGGCCCCTCAACAAGAGACCCAGTACTTC. Amino acid sequence: CASSLSGRGAPQQETQYF.

The sample holds a few counts of this clone. This chain uses TRBV2 with TRBJ1-2; D might be TRBD1 (5 bases). The V gene's germline CDR1 is SNHLY and CDR2 FYNNEI. The CDR3 runs 16 residues. V lost 6 bases, J lost 2 bases, and 19 bases lay in between. The CDR3 DNA is TGTGCCAGCAGCCCCGGGGAGTCGGGACTAAACTATGGCTACACCTTC. Residues: CASSPGESGLNYGYTF. The full variable domain, in which reference TRBV2 and TRBJ1-2 provide the parts outside the CDR3, is EPEVTQTPSHQVTQMGQEVILRCVPISNHLYFYWYRQILGQKVEFLVSFYNNEISEKSEIFDDQFSVERPDGSNFTLKIRSTKLEDSAMYFCASSPGESGLNYGYTFGSGTRLTVV.

In its sample, this clone was seen once. The chain recombines TRBV28 with TRBJ2-7, with 7 bases identical to TRBD1. Germline V CDR1 and CDR2: MDHEN, SYDVKM. V dropped 5 bases and J dropped 0; count of bases not matched to a gene: 7. The CDR3 is made up of 15 amino acids. This chain's CDR3 is CASSTTWDSSYEQYF. The CDR3 nucleotides read TGTGCCAGCAGTACGACTTGGGACAGCTCCTACGAGCAGTACTTC.

V is TRBV11-2 and J is TRBJ2-1; 7 bases are shared with TRBD1. The ends lost 5 bases at V and 5 bases at J; junction bases unmatched: 6. The CDR3 consists of 14 residues. Germline V gene lookup returns CDR1 SGHAT and CDR2 FQNNGV. CDR3 loop: CASSSHRGHNEQFF. Here the CDR3 DNA reads TGTGCCAGCAGCAGCCACAGGGGCCACAATGAGCAGTTCTTC.

The V and J genes are TRBV19 and TRBJ1-5; TRBD1 agrees at 7 bases. Germline trimming cut 5 bases from V and 2 bases from J; bases unmatched to any gene: 3. CDR1 LNHDA and CDR2 SQIVND come from the germline V gene (reference sequence). The CDR3 runs 14 residues. The CDR3 sequence: CASSLTGRNQPQHF. The CDR3, as DNA: TGTGCCAGTAGTCTGACAGGGCGCAATCAGCCCCAGCATTTT.

This sequence joins TRBV6-6 and TRBJ1-1; D not resolved. Trimming pared 5 bases from V and 11 bases from J, leaving 18 bases between. Germline V gives CDR1 MNHNY, CDR2 SVGAGI (reference sequence). The CDR3 runs 13 residues. In DNA form, the CDR3 reads TGTGCCAGCAGTCCCGCAGGTCTTTTTTGGGCTTTCTTT. Translating it yields CASSPAGLFWAFF.

The V and J genes are TRBV4-3 and TRBJ1-1; no firm D call. The ends were cut back, 0 bases at V and 8 bases at J, with 16 bases in the middle. CDR3 length equals 15 residues. Germline CDR1 reads LGHNA; CDR2 reads YSLEER. The CDR3 coding sequence is TGCGCCAGCAGCCAAGATGGTATCAGACGGAGCGAAGCTTTCTTT. It encodes CASSQDGIRRSEAFF.

The rearrangement joins TRBV6-6 to TRBJ1-4; TRBD1 matches 7 bases. The CDR3 contains 15 residues. After removal of 7 bases from V and 5 bases from J, the junction contained 10 bases not matched to a gene. Germline loops: CDR1 MNHNY, CDR2 SVGAGI (reference sequence). The CDR3 nucleotides read TGTGCCAGCACCCAGGGGGGTCCCCCCAATGAAAAACTGTTTTTT. It encodes CASTQGGPPNEKLFF.

The chain joins TRBV5-4 to TRBJ2-1; 9 nucleotides align to TRBD2. Germline V gene data show CDR1 as SGHNT and CDR2 as YYREEE (reference sequence). The CDR3 is 19 residues long. V shed 0 bases, J shed 5 bases, and the junction held 15 bases outside the gene matches. The CDR3 is CASSLAPAGRGGLNNEQFF. The CDR3 DNA is TGTGCCAGCAGCTTGGCCCCGGCCGGGCGGGGGGGCTTGAACAATGAGCAGTTCTTC.

The chain employs TRBV27 and TRBJ1-1; 7 positions agree with TRBD1. Germline V lookup: CDR1 MNHEY, CDR2 SMNVEV (reference sequence). J gave up 1 base and V 7 bases, and 9 bases lay outside the gene matches. The CDR3 is 15 amino acids. This CDR3 is CASTGAGGRNTEAFF. The DNA for the CDR3 is TGTGCCAGCACCGGAGCAGGGGGAAGGAACACTGAAGCTTTCTTT.

The V call is TRBV7-9, the J call TRBJ2-7, with D perhaps matching TRBD1 (6 bases). This CDR3 comprises 15 residues. Germline values: CDR1 SEHNR, CDR2 FQNEAQ (reference sequence). V lost 4 bases, J lost 9 bases, and 22 bases lay in between. The CDR3 sequence is CASSSWAGDEEGQYF. CDR3 DNA: TGTGCCAGCAGCTCGTGGGCAGGGGACGAGGAAGGGCAGTACTTC.

For the CDR3, the DNA is TGTGCCAGCAGCCGCGGACAGGGGGCGCGGTACGAGCAGTACTTC. It yields the protein CASSRGQGARYEQYF. The rearrangement uses TRBV13 and TRBJ2-7; TRBD1 matches 11 bases. This CDR3 spans 15 amino acids. V trimming: 5 bases; J trimming: 4 bases; junction bases outside the gene matches: 7. CDR1 is PRHDT, CDR2 FYEKMQ, per germline (reference sequence).

In nucleotides, the CDR3 is TGTGCCAGCAGCGTAGCTCAGGGACAAGAGACCCAGTACTTC. Amino acid sequence: CASSVAQGQETQYF. The chain employs TRBV9 and TRBJ2-5, with a tentative D call TRBD1 (5 bases). V gave up 0 bases and J gave up 2 bases, with 8 bases separating them. This CDR3 spans 14 amino acids. CDR1 is SGDLS, CDR2 YYNGEE, per germline.

This clone is judged medium-sized. CDR3 sequence (DNA): TGTGCCAGCAGTGAACTGCAGGGGACTAATGAAAAACTGTTTTTT. Residues: CASSELQGTNEKLFF. The chain carries TRBV6-1 and TRBJ1-4; tentative D call: TRBD1 (6 bases). V shed 2 bases and J shed 2 bases, with 9 bases lying between them. The CDR3 spans 15 residues. The germline CDR1 and CDR2 sequences are MNHNS and SASEGT.

The chain joins TRBV19 to TRBJ1-5; D is undetermined. The CDR3 spans 18 residues. Per the germline V gene, CDR1 is LNHDA and CDR2 is SQIVND (reference sequence). Between the trimmed V and J ends, which lost 7 bases and 0 bases, there was a span of 22 bases. Here the CDR3 reads CASIPEGSSGYSNQPQHF. The CDR3 DNA reads TGTGCCAGTATCCCTGAAGGGAGTTCCGGGTATAGCAATCAGCCCCAGCATTTT. The full variable domain, completed using reference TRBV19 and TRBJ1-5, is DGGITQSPKYLFRKEGQNVTLSCEQNLNHDAMYWYRQDPGQGLRLIYYSQIVNDFQKGDIAEGYSVSREKKESFPLTVTSAQKNPTAFYLCASIPEGSSGYSNQPQHFGDGTRLSIL.

This chain uses TRBV11-2 with TRBJ1-5; possible D gene TRBD1, 5 bases. V was pared by 5 bases and J by 6 bases, with 20 bases between. The V gene's germline CDR1 is SGHAT and CDR2 FQNNGV. This CDR3 is 16 amino acids long. CDR3 residues: CASSPVGGIGVQPQHF. As DNA, the CDR3 is TGTGCCAGCAGCCCGGTGGGGGGGATCGGGGTTCAGCCCCAGCATTTT.

The chain combines TRBV19 with TRBJ2-3, with D tentatively TRBD1 (6 bases). V was shortened by 6 bases and J by 5 bases, with 21 bases between the two germline ends. Germline-derived CDR1 and CDR2 are LNHDA and SQIVND (reference sequence). This CDR3 comprises 16 residues. The CDR3 loop reads CASSPGTQGLVDTQYF. In DNA form, the CDR3 reads TGTGCCAGTAGCCCAGGGACCCAGGGGTTGGTAGATACGCAGTATTTT.

The CDR3 sequence is CASSFGGGRGYNSPLHF. In nucleotides, the CDR3 is TGTGCCAGTAGTTTCGGAGGAGGTAGGGGGTATAATTCACCCCTCCACTTT. The gene calls are TRBV19 and TRBJ1-6; a possible D gene is TRBD1 (6 bases). CDR1 and CDR2 (germline): LNHDA, SQIVND (reference sequence). The ends were cut back, 5 bases at V and 4 bases at J, with 18 bases in the middle. The CDR3 covers 17 residues.